One sample yielded the 10 T cell receptor beta chains listed below, sequenced in a study of PD-1 blockade in classical Hodgkin lymphoma. Time point described: newly diagnosed, previously untreated cHL patient sample. Magnetic negative selection purified CD4+ T cells from thawed PBMCs. Here immunoSEQ multiplex PCR was the method, and the copy in TCRdb shows in-frame clones only, minus some. Of about 21,000 clones listed, around 81% were seen once; the top ten hold under 1.5%. Sample: CD4+ T cells from blood. The receptors here all came from a human donor with classical Hodgkin lymphoma.

The V call is TRBV6-5, the J call TRBJ1-4; D is unresolved. The CDR3 spans 14 residues. CDR1 MNHEY and CDR2 SVGAGI come from the germline V gene. Trimming shortened V by 5 bases and J by 10 bases, and 17 bases separated the two germline ends. CDR3 sequence: CASSLSVTKGKLFF. The CDR3 coding sequence is TGTGCCAGCAGTCTCTCGGTTACCAAGGGAAAACTGTTTTTT.

The CDR3 DNA follows: TGCAGTGCTCTTCGGACAGAAGCTTTCTTT. This encodes CSALRTEAFF. V and J are TRBV20-1 and TRBJ1-1; D is perhaps TRBD1 (5 bases). The CDR3 covers 10 residues. Between the trimmed V and J ends, which lost 5 bases and 8 bases, there was a span of 9 bases. CDR1 is DFQATT, CDR2 SNEGSKA, per germline (reference sequence).

The gene calls are TRBV28 and TRBJ2-1; TRBD2 matches at 11 bases. This CDR3 contains 13 residues. Germline CDR1 reads MDHEN; CDR2 reads SYDVKM. CDR3 coding DNA: TGTGCTATAGCGGGAGGGCCGTACAATGAGCAGTTCTTC. This codes for CAIAGGPYNEQFF. The whole variable domain, remainder taken from reference TRBV28 and TRBJ2-1, is DVKVTQSSRYLVKRTGEKVFLECVQDMDHENMFWYRQDPGLGLRLIYFSYDVKMKEKGDIPEGYSVSREKKERFSLILESASTNQTSMYLCAIAGGPYNEQFFGPGTRLTVL.

CDR3 loop: CASSPSGAGRGGEQYF. The CDR3 DNA is TGTGCCAGCAGCCCCTCTGGAGCTGGACGGGGCGGCGAGCAGTACTTC. The genes are TRBV7-2 and TRBJ2-7, with D possibly being TRBD1 or TRBD2 (5 bases each). The germline V gene has CDR1 SGHTA and CDR2 FQGNSA. The CDR3 contains 16 residues. V lost 5 bases, J lost 6 bases, and 23 bases lay in between. The full variable domain, in which reference TRBV7-2 and TRBJ2-7 provide the parts outside the CDR3, is GAGVSQSPSNKVTEKGKDVELRCDPISGHTALYWYRQSLGQGLEFLIYFQGNSAPDKSGLPSDRFSAERTGGSVSTLTIQRTQQEDSAVYLCASSPSGAGRGGEQYFGPGTRLTVT.

The chain joins TRBV11-2 to TRBJ2-3; D is undetermined. Per the germline V gene, CDR1 is SGHAT and CDR2 is FQNNGV. V lost 7 bases and J lost 3, with 8 bases in between. This CDR3 is built from 12 residues. The CDR3 loop reads CASTLPTDTQYF. In nucleotides, the CDR3 is TGTGCCAGCACCCTTCCAACAGATACGCAGTATTTT.

This chain joins TRBV5-6 and TRBJ2-7; unclear D gene. Germline values: CDR1 SGHDT, CDR2 YYEEEE. The CDR3 has 14 amino acids. V dropped 1 base and J dropped 1 base, with 9 bases sitting between them. CDR3 nucleotides: TGTGCCAGCAGCTTGTGGTTCAGATCCTACGAGCAGTACTTC. Amino acid sequence: CASSLWFRSYEQYF.

The table lists this clone with a count of one. The chain links TRBV11-3 to TRBJ2-1; 13 nucleotides line up with TRBD2. Germline V CDR1 and CDR2: SGHNT, YENEEA. This CDR3 comprises 17 residues. The trim removed 4 bases at V and 0 bases at J, leaving 3 bases unmatched. The DNA of the CDR3 is TGTGCCAGCAGCTCAGGACTAGCGGGAGACTCCTACAATGAGCAGTTCTTC. This gives the protein CASSSGLAGDSYNEQFF.

This clone was seen a few times. The chain couples TRBV5-4 to TRBJ2-7; D perhaps matches TRBD1 (5 bases). With 0 bases removed from V and 2 bases from J, the gap between germline ends came to 12 bases. This CDR3 is built from 15 residues. The germline V gene encodes CDR1 SGHNT and CDR2 YYREEE (reference sequence). In DNA, the CDR3 is TGTGCCAGCAGCTTGGACTATGGACACCCCTACGAGCAGTACTTC. This translates into CASSLDYGHPYEQYF.

J is TRBJ1-1 and V is TRBV28; 9 bases are shared with TRBD1. CDR3 size: 14 residues. Germline assignment: CDR1 MDHEN and CDR2 SYDVKM. J was trimmed by 11 bases and V by 1 base; bases with no gene match: 8. As DNA, the CDR3 is TGTGCCAGCAGTTTATTTGGGACAGGGCTCGGGGCTTTCTTT. Protein sequence: CASSLFGTGLGAFF.

The chain recombines TRBV5-4 with TRBJ2-5; D may be TRBD1 (6 bases). V lost 4 bases and J 4 bases, leaving 20 bases between the germline ends. CDR3 length: 16 amino acids. CDR1 and CDR2 (germline): SGHNT, YYREEE (reference sequence). The CDR3 DNA follows: TGTGCCAGCAGCCCACAGCCCGGGACACTTTTAGAGACCCAGTACTTC. Residues: CASSPQPGTLLETQYF.